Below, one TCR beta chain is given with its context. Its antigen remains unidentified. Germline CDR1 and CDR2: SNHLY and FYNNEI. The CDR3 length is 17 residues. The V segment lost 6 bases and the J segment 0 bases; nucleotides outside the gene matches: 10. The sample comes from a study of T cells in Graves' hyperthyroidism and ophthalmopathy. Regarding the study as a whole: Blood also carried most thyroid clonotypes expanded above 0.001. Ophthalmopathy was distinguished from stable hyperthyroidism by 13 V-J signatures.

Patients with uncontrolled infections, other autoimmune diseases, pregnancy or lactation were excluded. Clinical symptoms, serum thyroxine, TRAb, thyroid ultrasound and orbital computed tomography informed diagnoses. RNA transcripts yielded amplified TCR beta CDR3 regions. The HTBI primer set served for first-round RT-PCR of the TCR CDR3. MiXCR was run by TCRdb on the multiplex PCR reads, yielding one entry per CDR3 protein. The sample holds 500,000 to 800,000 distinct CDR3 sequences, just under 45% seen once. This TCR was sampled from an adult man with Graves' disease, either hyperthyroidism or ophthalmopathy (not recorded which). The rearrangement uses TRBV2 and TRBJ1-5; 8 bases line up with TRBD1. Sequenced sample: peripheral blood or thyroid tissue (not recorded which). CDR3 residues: CASRGGTGVYSNQPQHF. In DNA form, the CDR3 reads TGTGCCAGCAGAGGAGGGACAGGAGTATATAGCAATCAGCCCCAGCATTTT.